The clone carrying this T cell receptor (beta chain) occurred many times. The CDR3 spans 15 residues. J was trimmed by 8 bases and V by 5 bases; bases with no gene match: 11. Looked up from germline, CDR1 is MNHEY and CDR2 is SVGAGI. From RNA transcripts, TCR beta CDR3 regions were amplified. An initial round of RT-PCR targeting the TCR CDR3 relied on the HTBI primer set. TCRdb processed the multiplex PCR reads anew with MiXCR; each CDR3 protein has one entry. This sample has about 95,000 distinct CDR3 sequences, with about 40% found just once. This sample is drawn from a study of T cells in Graves' hyperthyroidism and ophthalmopathy.

The receptor's source is a woman in her twenties or thirties with Graves' hyperthyroidism. The sample taken for sequencing was peripheral blood or thyroid tissue (not recorded which). The J gene is TRBJ1-4, the V gene TRBV6-5, with 7 bases lining up with TRBD1. The chain's CDR3 is CASSRTTGVEEKLFF. The DNA of the CDR3 is TGTGCCAGCAGTCGCACCACAGGGGTGGAAGAAAAACTGTTTTTT.